What follows are 25 T cell receptor beta chains derived from one specimen sequenced in a study of shared clonotypes between healthy human individuals. The repertoire was sequenced with immunoSEQ multiplex PCR; TCRdb's copy has only in-frame clones and lacks some. In the table there are about 2 million clones, 85% to 95% of which are singletons. The material sequenced was naive CD4+ T cells sorted from blood. As for subset: CD45RA+ positively selected. These receptors were obtained from a man younger than 30 in good health.

This chain uses TRBV2 with TRBJ1-1, with D possibly TRBD1 on 5 matching bases. Germline assignment: CDR1 SNHLY and CDR2 FYNNEI. Trimming shortened V by 7 bases and J by 1 base, and 10 bases separated the two germline ends. The CDR3 loop spans 13 amino acids. This CDR3 reads CASKRGANTEAFF. The CDR3 DNA sequence: TGTGCCAGCAAGCGGGGCGCGAACACTGAAGCTTTCTTT.

This clone has just one count. The rearrangement links TRBV6-5 to TRBJ2-1, with 12 bases lining up with TRBD2. The CDR3 spans 15 residues. The V gene's germline CDR1 is MNHEY and CDR2 SVGAGI. The V segment lost 3 bases and the J segment 6 bases; nucleotides outside the gene matches: 3. The CDR3 coding sequence is TGTGCCAGCAGTTATCGACTAGCGGGAGCCAATGAGCAGTTCTTC. It yields the protein CASSYRLAGANEQFF.

V gene TRBV4-1 combines with J gene TRBJ2-7; TRBD2 matches 7 bases. Germline values: CDR1 MGHRA, CDR2 YSYEKL. The CDR3 consists of 18 residues. The ends lost 2 bases at V and 0 bases at J; junction bases unmatched: 13. DNA for the CDR3: TGCGCCAGCAGCCAACCTCGTCACCGACTAGCAGACTCCTACGAGCAGTACTTC. As protein: CASSQPRHRLADSYEQYF.

The chain has TRBV2 and TRBJ1-6; D is perhaps TRBD1 (6 bases). The CDR3 covers 15 residues. The V and J ends lost 9 bases and 1 base respectively, with 13 bases between them. Germline CDR1 and CDR2: SNHLY and FYNNEI. CDR3 bases: TGTGCCAGTCTACAGGGTGCGTCCTATAATTCACCCCTCCACTTT. Translation: CASLQGASYNSPLHF.

This chain connects TRBV5-4 to TRBJ1-2; the D is unclear. Between the trimmed V and J ends, which lost 6 bases and 5 bases, there was a span of 14 bases. Germline CDR1 is SGHNT and CDR2 is YYREEE (reference sequence). CDR3 length equals 13 residues. CDR3 bases: TGTGCCAGCATCCCGGACGGCGGATATGGCTACACCTTC. The encoded protein is CASIPDGGYGYTF.

The count of this clone is one. The rearrangement uses TRBV7-2 and TRBJ2-7, with 10 bases that match TRBD2. CDR1 SGHTA and CDR2 FQGNSA come from the germline V gene. The CDR3 is made up of 14 amino acids. V lost 7 bases and J lost 2; bases outside the gene matches: 5. As DNA, the CDR3 is TGTGCCAGCAAACGGACTAGCGGACCCTACGAGCAGTACTTC. It encodes CASKRTSGPYEQYF. Full variable domain (outside the CDR3, taken from reference TRBV7-2 and TRBJ2-7): GAGVSQSPSNKVTEKGKDVELRCDPISGHTALYWYRQSLGQGLEFLIYFQGNSAPDKSGLPSDRFSAERTGGSVSTLTIQRTQQEDSAVYLCASKRTSGPYEQYFGPGTRLTVT.

The rearrangement uses TRBV28 and TRBJ1-2; the match to TRBD1 covers 11 bases. This CDR3 is built from 15 residues. V trimming: 5 bases; J trimming: 8 bases; junction bases outside the gene matches: 10. Germline V lookup: CDR1 MDHEN, CDR2 SYDVKM. CDR3 in amino acids: CASSQTGTGGRGYTF. The CDR3 coding sequence is TGTGCCAGCAGTCAGACCGGGACAGGGGGACGCGGCTACACCTTC.

CDR3 in amino acids: CASGMSTDTQYF. In DNA, the CDR3 is TGTGCTAGCGGGATGAGCACAGATACGCAGTATTTT. The V and J genes are TRBV7-6 and TRBJ2-3, with 8 bases that match TRBD2. CDR3 size: 12 residues. CDR1 is SGHVS and CDR2 is FNYEAQ in the germline V gene.

As DNA, the CDR3 is TGTGCCAGCAGCTTGAGGGGGTCGTCTAATAAAGAGACCCAGTACTTC. Encoded protein: CASSLRGSSNKETQYF. V and J are TRBV5-4 and TRBJ2-5; D is possibly TRBD1 (6 bases). Trimming shortened V by 1 base and J by 3 bases, and 16 bases separated the two germline ends. Germline V lookup: CDR1 SGHNT, CDR2 YYREEE (reference sequence). The CDR3 totals 16 residues. Based on the CDR3 plus reference TRBV5-4 and TRBJ2-5, the full variable domain is ETGVTQSPTHLIKTRGQQVTLRCSSQSGHNTVSWYQQALGQGPQFIFQYYREEENGRGNFPPRFSGLQFPNYSSELNVNALELDDSALYLCASSLRGSSNKETQYFGPGTRLLVL.

This chain uses TRBV27 with TRBJ1-1; 10 nucleotides line up with TRBD1. V lost 4 bases, J lost 4 bases, and 3 bases stayed unmatched. The CDR3 is made up of 14 amino acids. Germline V CDR1 and CDR2: MNHEY, SMNVEV (reference sequence). The chain's CDR3 is CASSWGQGSTEAFF. The CDR3 DNA reads as TGTGCCAGCAGTTGGGGACAGGGGAGCACTGAAGCTTTCTTT.

Notes on this clone: A much larger clonotype is one base distant, so this may be a read error. This same CDR3 is encoded by further DNA sequences in the sample. This chain connects TRBV6-1 to TRBJ1-2; D is perhaps TRBD1 (6 bases). CDR3 length equals 13 residues. CDR1 is MNHNS and CDR2 is SASEGT in the germline V gene. Here the CDR3 reads CASAGGAGYGYTF. CDR3 sequence (DNA): TGCGCCAGCGCCGGGGGGGCAGGCTATGGCTACACCTTC.

The chain recombines TRBV18 with TRBJ2-1; the D is unclear. The V gene's germline CDR1 is KGHSH and CDR2 LQKENI. The V and J ends lost 4 bases and 7 bases respectively, with 8 bases between them. This CDR3 is 12 amino acids long. In nucleotides, the CDR3 is TGTGCCAGCTCACAGACAAGAAATGAGCAGTTCTTC. Translation: CASSQTRNEQFF.

In this sample, this clone turned up once. Other DNA variants within this sample encode the same CDR3. The chain is built from TRBV5-6 and TRBJ1-3; a possible D gene is TRBD1 (6 bases). V was pared by 4 bases and J by 4 bases, with 9 bases between. Germline CDR1 is SGHDT and CDR2 is YYEEEE. This CDR3 contains 13 residues. The CDR3, as DNA: TGTGCCAGCAGCCTCGGACAGGGAAACACCATATATTTT. Translating gives CASSLGQGNTIYF.

The CDR3 here is CASRDRGQETQYF. The CDR3 coding sequence is TGTGCCAGCAGGGACAGGGGGCAAGAGACCCAGTACTTC. The chain recombines TRBV6-6 with TRBJ2-5; 10 bases are shared with TRBD1. V shed 6 bases and J 2 bases; nucleotides not matched to a gene: 0. This CDR3 is 13 amino acids long. The germline gives CDR1 MNHNY, CDR2 SVGAGI (reference sequence).

This rearrangement joins TRBV19 to TRBJ2-7, with TRBD1 matching 10 bases. Per germline, CDR1 LNHDA and CDR2 SQIVND (reference sequence). V was pared by 6 bases and J by 3 bases, with 8 bases of the junction left unmatched. The CDR3 has 15 residues. CDR3 region: CASSRQGASVYEQYF. The CDR3, as DNA: TGTGCCAGTAGCCGACAGGGGGCATCGGTCTACGAGCAGTACTTC.

The genes are TRBV5-4 and TRBJ2-1, with TRBD2 matching over 9 bases. V trimming: 1 base; J trimming: 11 bases; junction bases outside the gene matches: 7. From germline, CDR1 is SGHNT and CDR2 YYREEE (reference sequence). This CDR3 spans 14 amino acids. The CDR3 spells CASSLSLAGNKQFF. DNA of the CDR3: TGTGCCAGCAGCTTGTCCCTAGCGGGAAACAAGCAGTTCTTC. The full variable domain, rest sourced from reference TRBV5-4 and TRBJ2-1, is ETGVTQSPTHLIKTRGQQVTLRCSSQSGHNTVSWYQQALGQGPQFIFQYYREEENGRGNFPPRFSGLQFPNYSSELNVNALELDDSALYLCASSLSLAGNKQFFGPGTRLTVL.

This chain connects TRBV20-1 to TRBJ2-1; a possible D gene is TRBD2 (6 bases). In germline, CDR1 is DFQATT, CDR2 SNEGSKA (reference sequence). V lost 6 bases, J lost 13 bases, and 13 bases lay in between. This CDR3 comprises 10 residues. CDR3 loop: CSANGDFQFF. CDR3 sequence (DNA): TGCAGTGCGAACGGGGACTTTCAGTTCTTC.

The rearrangement uses TRBV20-1 and TRBJ1-2; no clear D. Trimming left V 5 bases short and J 7 bases short, with 11 bases between. The germline gives CDR1 DFQATT, CDR2 SNEGSKA (reference sequence). The CDR3 length is 11 residues. CDR3 amino acids: CSAQDGGGYTF. CDR3 DNA: TGCAGTGCTCAGGACGGCGGTGGCTACACCTTC.

This chain connects TRBV19 to TRBJ2-5; 7 bases agree with TRBD2. CDR3 size: 14 residues. With 4 bases clipped from V and 4 bases from J, the junction kept 6 bases outside the gene matches. Germline lookup yields CDR1 LNHDA and CDR2 SQIVND (reference sequence). This CDR3 reads CASSTTQRGETQYF. The DNA for the CDR3 is TGTGCCAGTAGTACCACACAGCGGGGAGAGACCCAGTACTTC.

This clone was seen once. The chain employs TRBV4-1 and TRBJ2-1; TRBD2 agrees at 13 bases. V trimming: 4 bases; J trimming: 9 bases; junction bases outside the gene matches: 9. Germline values: CDR1 MGHRA, CDR2 YSYEKL. There are 16 residues in the CDR3. CDR3 sequence reads: CASSRGTSGKVGEQFF. The CDR3, as DNA: TGCGCCAGCAGCCGCGGGACTAGCGGGAAGGTTGGTGAGCAGTTCTTC.

The chain recombines TRBV27 with TRBJ1-5, with TRBD1 identical over 8 bases. CDR1 and CDR2 (germline): MNHEY, SMNVEV (reference sequence). Germline trimming cut 4 bases from V and 6 bases from J; bases unmatched to any gene: 5. The CDR3 sequence is 14 residues long. CDR3 region: CASSSGGGVQPQHF. The CDR3 region has the DNA TGTGCCAGCAGTTCAGGGGGCGGGGTTCAGCCCCAGCATTTT.

This sequence joins TRBV30 and TRBJ1-1; 7 nucleotides match TRBD1. Germline-derived CDR1 and CDR2 are GTSNPN and SVGIG (reference sequence). Trimming at V came to 3 bases and at J to 4 bases, leaving 11 bases not matched to a gene. The length of the CDR3 is 15 residues. CDR3 bases: TGTGCCTGGAGCGAAGGTCCAGGGGGAGTCACTGAAGCTTTCTTT. The encoded protein is CAWSEGPGGVTEAFF.

The V and J genes are TRBV10-2 and TRBJ1-1; D remains ambiguous. CDR1 is WSHSY, CDR2 SAAADI, per germline. V gave up 6 bases and J gave up 8 bases, with 16 bases separating them. This CDR3 has 13 residues. DNA of the CDR3: TGCGCCAGCAGATATTCCGTAGTGGAAGAAGCTTTCTTT. Translation: CASRYSVVEEAFF.

The chain combines TRBV28 with TRBJ2-7; D gene uncertain. CDR1 is MDHEN, CDR2 SYDVKM, per germline. The CDR3 length is 17 residues. Between the trimmed V and J ends, which lost 5 bases and 1 base, there was a span of 21 bases. CDR3 in DNA: TGTGCCAGCAGTCCCAATACAGTGCCCAATCTATCCTACGAGCAGTACTTC. It specifies CASSPNTVPNLSYEQYF.

The rearrangement joins TRBV9 to TRBJ1-2, with 7 nucleotides matching TRBD1. V dropped 1 base and J dropped 0; count of bases not matched to a gene: 3. The CDR3 totals 15 residues. The V gene's germline CDR1 is SGDLS and CDR2 YYNGEE. CDR3 loop: CASSVLTGSNYGYTF. The CDR3 nucleotides read TGTGCCAGCAGCGTATTGACAGGGTCTAACTATGGCTACACCTTC.